These T cell receptor beta chains were read from a single sample in a study of blood T cell repertoires in COVID-19. Generated by immunoSEQ multiplex PCR, the TCRdb table keeps only in-frame clones and is missing some. Here the sample spans about 140,000 clones, approximately 83% being singletons. Sequenced input: peripheral blood. The receptors come from a woman aged 60-75 years with acute or convalescent COVID-19. Both conserved end residues are part of each CDR3. Each record gives: clone size, J gene, D gene, V gene, CDR3 DNA, CDR3 protein. The D gene is left open where the match is weak. Where a row states a size, it is once, few, many or the class of an expanded clone; other rows omit it.

clone size: -; J gene: TRBJ2-2; D gene: -; V gene: TRBV9; CDR3 DNA: TGTGCCAGCGAGGGAGGAGGTGACACCGGGGAGCTGTTTTTT; CDR3 protein: CASEGGGDTGELFF
clone size: -; J gene: TRBJ2-3; D gene: TRBD2; V gene: TRBV18; CDR3 DNA: TGTGCCAGCTCACCACCTCTAGCGGGTGGGGTTACGCAGTATTTT; CDR3 protein: CASSPPLAGGVTQYF
clone size: -; J gene: TRBJ2-5; D gene: -; V gene: TRBV5-8; CDR3 DNA: TGTGCCAGCAGCCGTCGAGGGGGCCAAGAGACCCAGTACTTC; CDR3 protein: CASSRRGGQETQYF
clone size: -; J gene: TRBJ2-1; D gene: TRBD1; V gene: TRBV7-6; CDR3 DNA: TGTGCCAGCAGCCCCCTTGACAGGGGGGATGAGCAGTTCTTC; CDR3 protein: CASSPLDRGDEQFF
clone size: -; J gene: TRBJ2-7; D gene: TRBD2; V gene: TRBV11-2; CDR3 DNA: TGTGCCAGCAGCTCTTTAGCGGGAGTAATCTACGAGCAGTACTTC; CDR3 protein: CASSSLAGVIYEQYF
clone size: -; J gene: TRBJ2-1; D gene: -; V gene: TRBV25-1; CDR3 DNA: TGTGCCAGCAGTGACCCAAACTCCGGGGAATACAATGAGCAGTTCTTC; CDR3 protein: CASSDPNSGEYNEQFF
clone size: -; J gene: TRBJ1-1; D gene: TRBD1; V gene: TRBV28; CDR3 DNA: TGTGCCAGCAGTTGGGGGACAGGGGGCATGAACACTGAAGCTTTCTTT; CDR3 protein: CASSWGTGGMNTEAFF
clone size: -; J gene: TRBJ1-2; D gene: -; V gene: TRBV28; CDR3 DNA: TGTGCCAGCAGTTTTGGGGGGGGATATGGCTACACCTTC; CDR3 protein: CASSFGGGYGYTF
clone size: once; J gene: TRBJ2-3; D gene: TRBD2; V gene: TRBV7-9; CDR3 DNA: TGTGCCAGCAGCTTACTAGGGACTAGCGGGAGGTCTAGCACAGATACGCAGTATTTT; CDR3 protein: CASSLLGTSGRSSTDTQYF
clone size: -; J gene: TRBJ1-6; D gene: TRBD1; V gene: TRBV7-2; CDR3 DNA: TGTGCCAGCAGCTTAGAATCAGGGGGCTTTTCACCCCTCCACTTT; CDR3 protein: CASSLESGGFSPLHF
clone size: once; J gene: TRBJ2-7; D gene: -; V gene: TRBV4-1; CDR3 DNA: TGCGCCAGCAGCCAAGCACCTGCAGGGGTCGAGCAGTACTTC; CDR3 protein: CASSQAPAGVEQYF
clone size: -; J gene: TRBJ1-6; D gene: -; V gene: TRBV14; CDR3 DNA: TGTGCCAGCAGCCAAGGAGGGACCTATAATTCACCCCTCCACTTT; CDR3 protein: CASSQGGTYNSPLHF
clone size: -; J gene: TRBJ1-2; D gene: TRBD1; V gene: TRBV6-2/TRBV6-3; CDR3 DNA: TGTGCCAGCAGTTCACGACAGGGTAACTATGGCTACACCTTC; CDR3 protein: CASSSRQGNYGYTF
clone size: -; J gene: TRBJ1-2; D gene: -; V gene: TRBV19; CDR3 DNA: TGTGCCAGTAGTATCGACTATGGCTACACCTTC; CDR3 protein: CASSIDYGYTF
clone size: -; J gene: TRBJ2-1; D gene: -; V gene: TRBV5-4; CDR3 DNA: TGTGCCAGCAGCCAAACTTCCTCCTACAATGAGCAGTTCTTC; CDR3 protein: CASSQTSSYNEQFF
clone size: -; J gene: TRBJ2-7; D gene: TRBD2; V gene: TRBV7-9; CDR3 DNA: TGTGCCAGCAGCCCGCTCTTGGGAGCGGGAGGCTCCTACGAGCAGTACTTC; CDR3 protein: CASSPLLGAGGSYEQYF
clone size: -; J gene: TRBJ2-2; D gene: TRBD2; V gene: TRBV27; CDR3 DNA: TGTGCCAGCCGGGGACTAGCGGGACTAGACGGGGAGCTGTTTTTT; CDR3 protein: CASRGLAGLDGELFF
clone size: -; J gene: TRBJ2-1; D gene: -; V gene: TRBV6-5; CDR3 DNA: TGTGCCAGCAGGTTGGGGGGTAATGAGCAGTTCTTC; CDR3 protein: CASRLGGNEQFF
clone size: -; J gene: TRBJ1-1; D gene: -; V gene: TRBV5-4; CDR3 DNA: TGTGCCAGCAGCTTCAGGAACACTGAAGCTTTCTTT; CDR3 protein: CASSFRNTEAFF
clone size: -; J gene: TRBJ1-1; D gene: -; V gene: TRBV7-2; CDR3 DNA: TGTGCCAGCAGCTTAGGCCAGGGGAACACTGAAGCTTTCTTT; CDR3 protein: CASSLGQGNTEAFF
clone size: -; J gene: TRBJ1-4; D gene: -; V gene: TRBV2; CDR3 DNA: TGTGCCAGCAGTGAGATGGCAGGGCGTCAGGGAAAACTGTTTTTT; CDR3 protein: CASSEMAGRQGKLFF
clone size: -; J gene: TRBJ2-1; D gene: -; V gene: TRBV6-5; CDR3 DNA: TGTGCCAGCAGTTTCGAACGGGAGAGCTCCTACAATGAGCAGTTCTTC; CDR3 protein: CASSFERESSYNEQFF
clone size: -; J gene: TRBJ2-2; D gene: -; V gene: TRBV27; CDR3 DNA: TGTGCCAGCAGGGACTCTCCGAACACCGGGGAGCTGTTTTTT; CDR3 protein: CASRDSPNTGELFF
clone size: many; J gene: TRBJ2-5; D gene: -; V gene: TRBV7-9; CDR3 DNA: TGTGCCAGCAGCTTCGGGACAAAAGAGACCCAGTACTTC; CDR3 protein: CASSFGTKETQYF
clone size: -; J gene: TRBJ2-5; D gene: TRBD1; V gene: TRBV28; CDR3 DNA: TGTGCCAGCAGTTGGACAGGGCAAGAGACCCAGTACTTC; CDR3 protein: CASSWTGQETQYF
clone size: few; J gene: TRBJ1-5; D gene: -; V gene: TRBV28; CDR3 DNA: TGTGCCAGCAGTTTCGGGGATAGCAATCAGCCCCAGCATTTT; CDR3 protein: CASSFGDSNQPQHF
clone size: -; J gene: TRBJ2-1; D gene: -; V gene: TRBV10-3; CDR3 DNA: TGTGCCATCAGTGAGCCGGGGGTGGGCTCCTACAATGAGCAGTTCTTC; CDR3 protein: CAISEPGVGSYNEQFF
clone size: -; J gene: TRBJ2-6; D gene: -; V gene: TRBV28; CDR3 DNA: TGTGCCAGCAGTGTTCTCTCTGGGGCCAACGTCCTGACTTTC; CDR3 protein: CASSVLSGANVLTF
clone size: -; J gene: TRBJ1-5; D gene: -; V gene: TRBV30; CDR3 DNA: TGTGCCTGGAGACAGGGAAATCAGCCCCAGCATTTT; CDR3 protein: CAWRQGNQPQHF
clone size: -; J gene: TRBJ1-1; D gene: TRBD1; V gene: TRBV27; CDR3 DNA: TGTGCCAGCAGTTTTTTCGGGACAGGGGGCGCCTCTGAAGCTTTCTTT; CDR3 protein: CASSFFGTGGASEAFF
clone size: once; J gene: TRBJ2-2; D gene: -; V gene: TRBV18; CDR3 DNA: TGTGCCAGCTCACCTGGAGGAAACACCGGGGAGCTGTTTTTT; CDR3 protein: CASSPGGNTGELFF
clone size: -; J gene: TRBJ2-1; D gene: TRBD2; V gene: TRBV27; CDR3 DNA: TGTGCCAGCAGTGTCACTAGCGGGAATGAGCAGTTCTTC; CDR3 protein: CASSVTSGNEQFF
clone size: -; J gene: TRBJ1-1; D gene: -; V gene: TRBV21-1; CDR3 DNA: TGTGCCAGCAGCACACGGGCCGCCCCGGGGGACACTGAAGCTTTCTTT; CDR3 protein: CASSTRAAPGDTEAFF
clone size: -; J gene: TRBJ2-3; D gene: TRBD1; V gene: TRBV24-1; CDR3 DNA: TGTGCCACCAGTGCCGGACAGGGGTTCGCAGATACGCAGTATTTT; CDR3 protein: CATSAGQGFADTQYF
clone size: -; J gene: TRBJ2-7; D gene: -; V gene: TRBV18; CDR3 DNA: TGTGCCACCGCCCGAACCACAGGGAGTGGGGAGCAGTACTTC; CDR3 protein: CATARTTGSGEQYF
clone size: once; J gene: TRBJ1-3; D gene: -; V gene: TRBV29-1; CDR3 DNA: TGCAGGATACAGGATAACACCATATATTTT; CDR3 protein: CRIQDNTIYF
clone size: once; J gene: TRBJ2-2; D gene: -; V gene: TRBV5-1; CDR3 DNA: TGCGCCAGCAGCTTGGGTAGCGGCATCACCGGGGAGCTGTTTTTT; CDR3 protein: CASSLGSGITGELFF
clone size: -; J gene: TRBJ2-7; D gene: -; V gene: TRBV5-4; CDR3 DNA: TGTGCCAGCAGCTTGGCCCCAGGGCACTCCTACGAGCAGTACTTC; CDR3 protein: CASSLAPGHSYEQYF
clone size: -; J gene: TRBJ2-7; D gene: TRBD1; V gene: TRBV18; CDR3 DNA: TGTGCCAGCTCTCCCGGGACAGGAGCCTACGAGCAGTACTTC; CDR3 protein: CASSPGTGAYEQYF
clone size: -; J gene: TRBJ2-7; D gene: TRBD2; V gene: TRBV29-1; CDR3 DNA: TGCAGCGTTGAATTGCCCTTGGCGGGAGGGGGAAGGAAGTACTTC; CDR3 protein: CSVELPLAGGGRKYF
clone size: -; J gene: TRBJ2-5; D gene: -; V gene: TRBV5-4; CDR3 DNA: TGTGCCAGCAGCTTGGCGGGAGCAGCAGAGACCCAGTACTTC; CDR3 protein: CASSLAGAAETQYF
clone size: -; J gene: TRBJ1-5; D gene: -; V gene: TRBV27; CDR3 DNA: TGTGCCAGCAGTACGACGGGACTGCAGCCCCAGCATTTT; CDR3 protein: CASSTTGLQPQHF
clone size: -; J gene: TRBJ2-1; D gene: TRBD2; V gene: TRBV6-6; CDR3 DNA: TGTGCCAGCAGTTACTCGACTAGCGGTGAGCAGTTCTTC; CDR3 protein: CASSYSTSGEQFF
clone size: -; J gene: TRBJ1-2; D gene: -; V gene: TRBV19; CDR3 DNA: TGTGCCAGTAGTATACCAGCTAACTATGGCTACACCTTC; CDR3 protein: CASSIPANYGYTF
clone size: -; J gene: TRBJ2-2; D gene: TRBD2; V gene: TRBV28; CDR3 DNA: TGTGCCAGTTGGGAGCGGGAGGGCCTTCCCGGGGAGCTGTTTTTT; CDR3 protein: CASWEREGLPGELFF
clone size: few; J gene: TRBJ1-5; D gene: -; V gene: TRBV7-2; CDR3 DNA: TGTGCCAGCAGCTTAGACAGGGCCCAGCCCCAGCATTTT; CDR3 protein: CASSLDRAQPQHF
clone size: few; J gene: TRBJ1-2; D gene: -; V gene: TRBV7-2; CDR3 DNA: TGTGCCAGCAGCTTCACAGGGTCTGGCTACACCTTC; CDR3 protein: CASSFTGSGYTF
clone size: -; J gene: TRBJ1-1; D gene: -; V gene: TRBV5-1; CDR3 DNA: TGCGCCAGCAGCTTGGGGGGGACTGTGAACACTGAAGCTTTCTTT; CDR3 protein: CASSLGGTVNTEAFF
clone size: -; J gene: TRBJ2-1; D gene: -; V gene: TRBV24-1; CDR3 DNA: TGTGCCACCAGTGATTTGCTGCGGGATGGGGACAATGAGCAGTTCTTC; CDR3 protein: CATSDLLRDGDNEQFF
clone size: few; J gene: TRBJ1-5; D gene: -; V gene: TRBV28; CDR3 DNA: TGTGCCAGCAGTTTGTCTGCGGGGGCTCAGCCCCAGCATTTT; CDR3 protein: CASSLSAGAQPQHF
clone size: -; J gene: TRBJ2-2; D gene: -; V gene: TRBV5-4; CDR3 DNA: TGTGCCAGCAGCCTTCTTGCGGGGACCACCGGGGAGCTGTTTTTT; CDR3 protein: CASSLLAGTTGELFF
clone size: -; J gene: TRBJ2-2; D gene: -; V gene: TRBV6-1; CDR3 DNA: TGTGCCAGCAGTGAACCGGGTAGCGTGAACACCGGGGAGCTGTTTTTT; CDR3 protein: CASSEPGSVNTGELFF
clone size: -; J gene: TRBJ2-7; D gene: -; V gene: TRBV15; CDR3 DNA: TGTGCCACCAGCAGAGGTGGCGGACAAGACTACGAGCAGTACTTC; CDR3 protein: CATSRGGGQDYEQYF
clone size: -; J gene: TRBJ2-1; D gene: -; V gene: TRBV19; CDR3 DNA: TGTGCCAGTAGTATTAACCGGGTTACCTACAATGAGCAGTTCTTC; CDR3 protein: CASSINRVTYNEQFF